These 23 T cell receptor beta chains came from one sample sequenced in a study of Graves' ophthalmopathy and Graves' hyperthyroidism. Beta-chain TCR CDR3 regions were amplified from RNA transcripts. An initial RT-PCR round employing HTBI primers preceded a second-round multiplex PCR. TCRdb fed the multiplex PCR reads into MiXCR, producing one record per CDR3 protein. The sample lists approximately 700,000 distinct CDR3 sequences; roughly 39% were seen once. The sample comprised peripheral blood. Receptors originate from an adult man with Graves' ophthalmopathy.

This clonotype has a count of ten or more. V is TRBV19 and J is TRBJ1-2; possibly TRBD1 for D (6 bases). The CDR3 spans 12 residues. Trimming removed 5 bases from V and 7 bases from J, with 11 bases in between. Looked up from germline, CDR1 is LNHDA and CDR2 is SQIVND (reference sequence). This CDR3 is CASSDRYAGYTF. CDR3 coding DNA: TGTGCCAGTAGTGACAGGTACGCTGGCTACACCTTC.

V and J are TRBV2 and TRBJ2-2; 7 bases fit TRBD1. The CDR3 length is 14 residues. The V gene end was trimmed by 7 bases and the J gene end by 0 bases; junction bases not matched to a gene: 2. From germline, CDR1 is SNHLY and CDR2 FYNNEI. The DNA for the CDR3 is TGTGCCAGCAAAGGACAGGCGAACACCGGGGAGCTGTTTTTT. It specifies CASKGQANTGELFF.

This clonotype was seen ten or more times. The chain is built from TRBV7-2 and TRBJ1-1, with D possibly being TRBD1 (5 bases). CDR3 length: 15 amino acids. Germline CDR1 reads SGHTA; CDR2 reads FQGNSA. V lost 6 bases and J lost 1, with 15 bases in between. The chain's CDR3 is CASRTQGNENTEAFF. CDR3 DNA: TGTGCCAGCAGAACGCAGGGTAACGAGAACACTGAAGCTTTCTTT.

This clonotype has a count of ten or more. The rearrangement links TRBV2 to TRBJ1-5; D remains ambiguous. This CDR3 spans 12 amino acids. With 0 bases removed from V and 9 bases from J, the gap between germline ends came to 6 bases. CDR1 and CDR2 from the germline V gene are SNHLY and FYNNEI. The CDR3 spells CASSEARWPQHF. The CDR3 region has the DNA TGTGCCAGCAGTGAAGCGCGGTGGCCCCAGCATTTT.

The chain uses TRBV3-1 and TRBJ1-4; D remains ambiguous. Germline CDR1 reads LGHDT; CDR2 reads YNNKEL (reference sequence). The CDR3 is 15 residues long. V lost 1 base and J lost 0, with 6 bases in between. CDR3 in amino acids: CASSQGRATNEKLFF. CDR3 coding DNA: TGTGCCAGCAGCCAAGGGAGGGCAACTAATGAAAAACTGTTTTTT. Full variable domain (rest looked up from reference TRBV3-1 and TRBJ1-4): DTAVSQTPKYLVTQMGNDKSIKCEQNLGHDTMYWYKQDSKKFLKIMFSYNNKELIINETVPNRFSPKSPDKAHLNLHINSLELGDSAVYFCASSQGRATNEKLFFGSGTQLSVL.

V is TRBV12-5 and J is TRBJ1-4; possibly TRBD1 for D (5 bases). Germline V gives CDR1 LGHNT, CDR2 FRNRAP. The V end was cut by 1 base, the J end by 7 bases, with 13 bases between. This CDR3 is 15 amino acids long. The CDR3 reads CASGLGGPWGEKLFF. CDR3 nucleotides: TGTGCTAGTGGTTTGGGGGGACCGTGGGGTGAAAAACTGTTTTTT.

The chain links TRBV30 to TRBJ2-7, with D possibly TRBD1 on 5 matching bases. V was shortened by 1 base and J by 6 bases, with 7 bases between the two germline ends. Per germline, CDR1 GTSNPN and CDR2 SVGIG (reference sequence). This CDR3 contains 11 residues. The CDR3 loop reads CAWSGRGEQYF. In DNA form, the CDR3 reads TGTGCCTGGAGTGGTAGGGGCGAGCAGTACTTC.

This clonotype was observed many times. V usage is TRBV10-2 and J usage is TRBJ2-6; the D gene could be TRBD1 or TRBD2 (5 bases each). The germline gives CDR1 WSHSY, CDR2 SAAADI. CDR3 length: 16 amino acids. Trimming pared 2 bases from V and 0 bases from J, leaving 8 bases between. DNA for the CDR3: TGCGCCAGCAGTGAGGGGGGATTCTCTGGGGCCAACGTCCTGACTTTC. This gives the protein CASSEGGFSGANVLTF.

The J gene is TRBJ1-5, the V gene TRBV6-1; TRBD1 agrees at 8 bases. V dropped 7 bases and J dropped 7; count of bases not matched to a gene: 9. The CDR3 covers 14 residues. The germline CDR1 and CDR2 sequences are MNHNS and SASEGT. The CDR3, as DNA: TGTGCCAGCATCAAGGGGACAGGCCTACAGCCCCAGCATTTT. Translated, it gives CASIKGTGLQPQHF.

The genes are TRBV2 and TRBJ1-2, with TRBD1 as a possible D gene (6 bases). This CDR3 has 12 amino acids. The V and J ends lost 2 bases and 12 bases respectively, with 13 bases between them. The germline CDR1 and CDR2 sequences are SNHLY and FYNNEI. CDR3 protein: CASSEQSGGNTF. CDR3 nucleotide sequence: TGTGCCAGCAGTGAACAGAGCGGGGGCAACACCTTC.

V gene TRBV20-1 combines with J gene TRBJ1-2, with a weak D call TRBD1 (6 bases). The CDR3 totals 13 residues. The germline gives CDR1 DFQATT, CDR2 SNEGSKA (reference sequence). V was pared by 5 bases and J by 3 bases, with 13 bases between. The CDR3 here is CSALGGGDYGYTF. The CDR3 nucleotides read TGCAGTGCTTTAGGGGGGGGGGACTATGGCTACACCTTC.

This clonotype has a single count. This chain connects TRBV7-2 to TRBJ2-1, with 12 positions matching TRBD2. This CDR3 spans 15 amino acids. Germline-derived CDR1 and CDR2 are SGHTA and FQGNSA. The V and J ends lost 5 bases and 9 bases, in that order; junction bases with no gene match: 8. Written as DNA, the CDR3 is TGTGCCAGCAGCCCGACTAGCGGGAGAAGGATTGAGCAGTTCTTC. Protein product: CASSPTSGRRIEQFF.

The rearrangement joins TRBV25-1 to TRBJ1-2; possibly TRBD1 for D (5 bases). Trimming pared 8 bases from V and 3 bases from J, leaving 19 bases between. This CDR3 has 15 residues. Germline V gene data show CDR1 as MGHDK and CDR2 as SYGVNS. This CDR3 is CASSPDGETDYGYTF. Written as DNA, the CDR3 is TGTGCCAGCTCACCAGATGGAGAGACAGACTATGGCTACACCTTC.

The V gene is TRBV10-3, the J gene TRBJ2-2; the match to TRBD1 covers 8 bases. Per germline, CDR1 ENHRY and CDR2 SYGVKD. The J segment lost 13 bases and the V segment lost 2 bases, leaving 3 bases of the junction unmatched. The CDR3 has 12 residues. The CDR3 is CAISEDRGVLFF. CDR3 DNA: TGTGCCATCAGTGAGGACAGGGGCGTGCTGTTTTTT.

The chain uses TRBV2 and TRBJ2-2; 10 nucleotides agree with TRBD1. The V segment lost 5 bases and the J segment 3 bases; nucleotides outside the gene matches: 6. Germline CDR1 reads SNHLY; CDR2 reads FYNNEI. CDR3 length equals 16 residues. The DNA for the CDR3 is TGTGCCAGCAGTCGACAGGGGGCAGGGTACACCGGGGAGCTGTTTTTT. Protein sequence: CASSRQGAGYTGELFF.

This clonotype was observed at least ten times. This chain uses TRBV5-1 with TRBJ1-2; TRBD1 might be the D (6 bases). Trimming removed 4 bases at V and 1 base at J, with 14 bases between. The CDR3 is made up of 15 amino acids. Germline V gene lookup returns CDR1 SGHRS and CDR2 YFSETQ. The CDR3 reads CASSGRQDSNYGYTF. The CDR3 DNA reads as TGCGCCAGCAGCGGGAGACAGGACAGTAACTATGGCTACACCTTC.

This clonotype was recorded once. This may stem from a read error, because a much larger clone lies one nucleotide away. The chain carries TRBV19 and TRBJ1-1, with 9 bases aligning to TRBD1. The germline V gene has CDR1 LNHDA and CDR2 SQIVND (reference sequence). With 3 bases clipped from V and 6 bases from J, the junction kept 8 bases outside the gene matches. This CDR3 is built from 15 residues. This CDR3 reads CASSMTGGLIAEAFF. The CDR3 nucleotides are TGTGCCAGTAGTATGACAGGGGGTTTGATCGCTGAAGCTTTCTTT.

The rearrangement uses TRBV25-1 and TRBJ2-5, with 8 bases matching TRBD1. V lost 5 bases to trimming and J lost 2 bases; unmatched junction nucleotides: 13. CDR3 length: 17 residues. Germline loops: CDR1 MGHDK, CDR2 SYGVNS. The CDR3 spells CASSSTHGTGGQETQYF. CDR3 in DNA: TGTGCCAGCAGTTCTACGCACGGAACAGGGGGTCAAGAGACCCAGTACTTC.

This clonotype occurred once. The chain couples TRBV11-1 to TRBJ2-7, with 10 bases matching TRBD1. CDR1 and CDR2 (germline): SGHAT, FQDESV (reference sequence). The V gene end was trimmed by 2 bases and the J gene end by 0 bases; junction bases not matched to a gene: 4. The CDR3 has 16 amino acids. The CDR3: CASSLTGQGVSYEQYF. The DNA for the CDR3 is TGTGCCAGCAGCTTAACTGGACAGGGGGTCTCCTACGAGCAGTACTTC.

This clonotype was seen repeatedly, ten times or more. The chain carries TRBV29-1 and TRBJ2-7; 7 bases are shared with TRBD1. V lost 6 bases to trimming and J lost 5 bases; unmatched junction nucleotides: 13. Germline CDR1 reads SQVTM; CDR2 reads ANQGSEA. The CDR3 is made up of 14 amino acids. CDR3 nucleotides: TGCAGCGTCCCAACAGGGGCTAGAATAGACGAGCAGTACTTC. It codes for CSVPTGARIDEQYF.

For this clonotype: The CDR3 does not end in the conserved phenylalanine or tryptophan, so this is likely a read error. The chain uses TRBV5-1 and TRBJ2-7; D might be TRBD1 or TRBD2, each matching 5 bases. CDR3 length equals 15 residues. Per germline, CDR1 SGHRS and CDR2 YFSETQ. The CDR3 DNA follows: TGCGCCAGCAGTTTGGTTCAGGGAGACTCCTACGAGCAGTACCTC. Protein sequence: CASSLVQGDSYEQYL.

This chain connects TRBV6-1 to TRBJ1-6; D is perhaps TRBD1 (6 bases). V lost 5 bases and J lost 6, with 26 bases in between. The germline V gene has CDR1 MNHNS and CDR2 SASEGT. The CDR3 totals 19 residues. DNA of the CDR3: TGTGCCAGCAGTTACGGTAGTGTTGGCGTAGACAGGACTAATTCACCCCTCCACTTT. Translated: CASSYGSVGVDRTNSPLHF.

The sample holds many counts of this clonotype. As DNA, the CDR3 is TGTGCCAGCAGGGATACAGGGAACGAGCAGTACTTC. Protein sequence: CASRDTGNEQYF. V usage is TRBV2 and J usage is TRBJ2-7; weak D call: TRBD1 (6 bases). With 6 bases removed from V and 5 bases from J, the gap between germline ends came to 11 bases. The CDR3 has 12 amino acids. Germline V gene sequence: CDR1 SNHLY, CDR2 FYNNEI.